This T cell receptor (beta chain) originates from a study of OX40 agonist ivuxolimab in advanced cancers. A note on the overall study: Ivuxolimab, which targeted the costimulatory receptor OX40 (CD134), was an agonistic, fully human IgG2 monoclonal antibody. Partial responses occurred in three dose-escalation patients, of whom one had hepatocellular carcinoma and two had cutaneous melanoma. Peripheral TCRbeta sequencing aimed to test whether ivuxolimab altered TCR sequence diversity and caused clonal T-cell expansion. Among the 50 to 55 dose-escalation patients, around 20 had hepatocellular carcinoma, roughly 15 melanoma, 9 renal cell carcinoma and 9 head and neck cancer. Intravenous ivuxolimab was administered to patients every 2 weeks at six dose levels: 0.01, 0.1, 0.3, 1.5, 3 and 10 mg/kg. Prior anti-PD-1, anti-PD-L1 or anti-CTLA-4 therapy was permitted, and 40% to 50% of dose-escalation patients had received checkpoint inhibitors. The paper describes the monotherapy dose-escalation part (N of about 57 patients) of the phase I trial of ivuxolimab. In the dose-escalation cohort, 82.7% of patients were male, and the mean age was approximately 60 years, with a range of roughly 20 to 80. What the research found in general, with its limitations: After ivuxolimab, expanded clones were on average more numerous among CD8+ T cells than among CD4+ T cells. The antigen specificity of the peripheral T cells that underwent clonal expansion was not determined. Partial responders in the 0.1-3.0 mg/kg groups had among the lowest normalized peripheral clonal expansion, especially among CD8+ T cells. Clonal expansion of both CD4+ and CD8+ blood T cells was observed from baseline to week 6 at doses 0.1 to 3.0 mg/kg. Low levels of normalized T-cell clonal expansion were also shown by some nonresponding patients.

The trial excluded patients who had a history of autoimmune disease or were on systemic immunosuppression. Peripheral blood for TCR sequencing was collected from all dose cohorts at baseline, on cycle 4 day 1, and on cycle 7 day 1. The samples were taken from a phase I, first-in-human, multicenter, open-label dose-escalation trial of ivuxolimab. The trial enrolled adults with locally advanced or metastatic head and neck squamous cell, hepatocellular, melanoma or renal cell carcinoma. Before TCR sequencing, CD4+ T cells and CD8+ T cells were sorted from peripheral blood as separate populations. CDR1 and CDR2 are read off the germline V gene (reference sequence) as SGHNT and YYREEE. From the cysteine through the phenylalanine, the CDR3 covers 15 amino acids. The only DNA kept is the CDR3, 45 bases in frame from the first base. After removal of 4 bases from V and 1 base from J, the junction retains 6 bases not matched to a gene.

To sequence the TCRbeta CDR3 region, genomic DNA was isolated from the sorted cells. The immunoSEQ Assay was used to sequence the TCRbeta CDR3 regions. Imported from immuneACCESS, the table was reduced by TCRdb to in-frame sequences with V and J called. These copies leave out some clones; in studies compared against another copy, an unresolved V gene accounts for under half, and the cause of the remainder is not known. This sample has 75,000 to 100,000 clones in its table, and approximately 91% of those were observed once. The ten largest clones capture roughly 0.75% of the sample. For this clone: Its antigen target is currently unknown. Base-call qualities are not available, and no considerably larger clone is one nucleotide away.

The origin of this receptor is an adult with an advanced solid tumor such as melanoma, head and neck, liver or kidney cancer. The chain is encoded by TRBV5-4 joined to TRBJ2-5, and 8 bases in between align with TRBD2. This material consisted of CD4+ or CD8+ T cells sorted from blood, taken in a trial of the OX40 agonist ivuxolimab. The sequenced DNA is TGTGCCAGCAGCCAGAATAGCGGGGCCCAAGAGACCCAGTACTTC. Its protein reads: CASSQNSGAQETQYF.